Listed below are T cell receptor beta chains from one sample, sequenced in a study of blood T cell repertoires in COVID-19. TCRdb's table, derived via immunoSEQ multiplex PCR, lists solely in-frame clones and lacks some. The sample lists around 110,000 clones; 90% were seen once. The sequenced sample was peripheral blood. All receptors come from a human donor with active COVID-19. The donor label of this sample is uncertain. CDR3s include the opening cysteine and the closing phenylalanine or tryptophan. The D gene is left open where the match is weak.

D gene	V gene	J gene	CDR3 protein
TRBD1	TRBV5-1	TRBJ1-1	CASSSKDRGLTNTEAFF
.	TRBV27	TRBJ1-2	CASSRSAGVGYGYTF
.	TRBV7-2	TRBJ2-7	CASSLDNRAGSEQYF
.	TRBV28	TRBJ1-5	CASSPGGSNQPQHF
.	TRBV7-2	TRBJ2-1	CASSRYTEAWEQFF
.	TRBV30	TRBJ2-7	CAWNRDSYEQYF
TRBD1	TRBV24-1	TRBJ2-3	CATSEPSGTGGPDTQYF
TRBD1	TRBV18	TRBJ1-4	CASAGTGLLITNEKLFF
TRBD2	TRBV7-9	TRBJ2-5	CASSPRRASGGQETQYF
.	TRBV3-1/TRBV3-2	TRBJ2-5	CASSQDLMASQTQYF
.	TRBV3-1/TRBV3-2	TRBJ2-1	CASSQARRGGGEQFF
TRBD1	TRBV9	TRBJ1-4	CASSPSWPGQPKLFF
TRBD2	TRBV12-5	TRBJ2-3	CASGSSGDHTDTQYF
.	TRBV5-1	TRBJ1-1	CASSLEGGPNTEAFF
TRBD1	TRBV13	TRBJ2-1	CASSATGVHNEQFF
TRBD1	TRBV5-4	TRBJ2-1	CASSSLQGYNEQFF
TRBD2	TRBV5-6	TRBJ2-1	CASSLGLAGVNEQFF
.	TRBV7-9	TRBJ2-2	CASSYRQGGTGELFF
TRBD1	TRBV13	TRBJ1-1	CASSPDRAREAFF
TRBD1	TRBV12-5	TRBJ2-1	CASALTGNNEQFF
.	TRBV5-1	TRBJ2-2	CASSLVPGFNAGELFF
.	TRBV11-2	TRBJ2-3	CASSLDIKGPNTF
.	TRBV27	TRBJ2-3	CASSFTASATSTDTQYF
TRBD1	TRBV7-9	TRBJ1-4	CASSLRQGRGEKLFF
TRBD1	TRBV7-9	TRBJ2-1	CASSLIRGTGNYNEQFF
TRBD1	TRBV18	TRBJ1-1	CASSSQGDTEAFF
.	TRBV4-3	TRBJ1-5	CASSQDNLLGADQPQHF
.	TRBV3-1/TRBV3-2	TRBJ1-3	CASSREFSGNTIYF
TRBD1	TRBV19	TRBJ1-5	CATGQGWQPQHF
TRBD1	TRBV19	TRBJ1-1	CASHRDRVYTEAFF
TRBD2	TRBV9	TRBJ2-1	CASSEPGVAGEYNEQFF
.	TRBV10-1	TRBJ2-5	CASSGTPRRETQYF
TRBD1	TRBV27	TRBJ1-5	CASSQQGRSNQPQHF
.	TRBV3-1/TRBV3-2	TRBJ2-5	CASSGARTGGLEYF
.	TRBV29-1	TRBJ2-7	CSVGVSSYEQYF
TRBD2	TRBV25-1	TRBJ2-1	CASSKPQGLAGYEQFF
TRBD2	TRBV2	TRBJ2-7	CASSEAEGTSGGSSEQYF
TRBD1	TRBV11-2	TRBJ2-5	CASSHPGGQELQETQYF
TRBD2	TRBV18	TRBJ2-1	CASSPLAGHNEQFF
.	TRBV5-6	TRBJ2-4	CASSLAKNIQYF
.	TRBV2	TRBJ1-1	CASRRAVSNTEAFF
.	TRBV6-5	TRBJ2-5	CASSYGGSKETQYF
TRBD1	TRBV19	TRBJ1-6	CAISGQTYNSPLHF
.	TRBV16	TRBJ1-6	CASSQTGIQISPLHF
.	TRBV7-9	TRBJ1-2	CASSLPPGTRGYTF
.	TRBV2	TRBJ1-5	CASSESKGINQPQHF